This T cell receptor (beta chain) was sequenced in a study of sequential checkpoint blockade in melanoma. As for the study in general: First-line arms were nivolumab then ipilimumab, or the reverse, randomized 1:1. Maintenance nivolumab came after either treatment sequence.

Germline lookup yields CDR1 MDHEN and CDR2 SYDVKM. V was pared by 3 bases and J by 6 bases, with 12 bases between. The CDR3 runs to 13 residues. Method: immunoSEQ multiplex PCR; TCRdb's copy keeps in-frame clones and lacks some. The profile shows 25,000 to 35,000 clones, about 83% of them singletons. Regarding treatment: randomized to nivolumab then ipilimumab (arm A) or the reverse (arm B). No patient had prior DNA-damaging chemotherapy. Live CD3+CD8+ CD19− CD56− cells were sorted from PBMCs. The J gene is TRBJ2-7, the V gene TRBV28, with D possibly TRBD2 on 6 matching bases. This receptor was identified in a human donor with melanoma. The sample was CD8+ T cells sorted from blood (inferred from file names), taken from a patient given nivolumab and ipilimumab in sequence. The DNA of the CDR3 is TGTGCCAGCAGTTTGGCACTAGCAGGCGAGCAGTACTTC. As protein: CASSLALAGEQYF.